These T cell receptor beta chains were read from a single sample in a study of cytomegalovirus exposure and HLA in healthy donors. Here immunoSEQ multiplex PCR was the method, and the copy in TCRdb shows in-frame clones only, minus some. The data contain around 50,000 clones, almost 85% of them singletons. Sequenced material: PBMCs. These receptors all come from a man aged 45-65 years in good health and CMV-seronegative. The CDR3 runs from the conserved cysteine through the conserved F or W. A D gene is named only where the DNA matches it firmly. Size values are once, few and many counts, or a class for expanded clones, and some rows have none.

j_call | d_call | v_call | clone_size | cdr3_nt | cdr3_aa
TRBJ2-7 | TRBD2 | TRBV30 | . | TGTGCCTGGAGTGACCCCGGGACTAGCGCAACCTACGAGCAGTACTTC | CAWSDPGTSATYEQYF
TRBJ2-7 | TRBD1 | TRBV25-1 | once | TGTGCCAGCAGAAGGACAGGGGGCCCCTCCTACGAGCAGTACTTC | CASRRTGGPSYEQYF
TRBJ2-5 | TRBD2 | TRBV7-2 | . | TGTGCCAGCAGGCGACAGACTAGCTCGGTAGAGACCCAGTACTTC | CASRRQTSSVETQYF
TRBJ1-5 | TRBD1 | TRBV2 | . | TGTGCCAGCGGCAAGCAGGGACAGATTAGCAATCAGCCCCAGCATTTT | CASGKQGQISNQPQHF
TRBJ2-5 | TRBD2 | TRBV4-2 | . | TGTGCCAGCAGCCAAGATGGGACTAGCGGGGGGAGGGAGACCCAGTACTTC | CASSQDGTSGGRETQYF
TRBJ2-2 | . | TRBV4-1 | once | TGCGCCAGCAGCCAAGTAGGGGGTGCGGGGGCCGGGGAGCTGTTTTTT | CASSQVGGAGAGELFF
TRBJ1-5 | . | TRBV9 | once | TGTGCCAGCAGCGTCAATTTCGCAGGGTGGTCTAGCAATCAGCCCCAGCATTTT | CASSVNFAGWSSNQPQHF
TRBJ2-5 | TRBD2 | TRBV28 | . | TGTGCCAGCAGCCGACTAGCGGGGTCCTCCCAAGAGACCCAGTACTTC | CASSRLAGSSQETQYF
TRBJ2-1 | . | TRBV15 | . | TGTGCCACCAGCAGAGATAGGTTCGGGGGGCAATCGAAGTTCTTC | CATSRDRFGGQSKFF
TRBJ2-1 | TRBD2 | TRBV29-1 | . | TGCAGCGTTGATATTAGCGGGGGCCACATCTACAATGAGCAGTTCTTC | CSVDISGGHIYNEQFF
TRBJ1-1 | . | TRBV27 | . | TGTGCCAGCAGTTCATGGGGGGTAGCTGAAGCTTTCTTT | CASSSWGVAEAFF
TRBJ2-5 | TRBD1 | TRBV9 | . | TGTGCCAGCAGCCCCGCTCCTGGGACAGGGGAGACCCAGTACTTC | CASSPAPGTGETQYF
TRBJ2-7 | . | TRBV2 | . | TGTGCCAGCAGTAGGACAGACGAGCAGTACTTC | CASSRTDEQYF
TRBJ1-1 | TRBD1 | TRBV29-1 | . | TGCAGCGTTGAAGACAGGGGGAGGCTAGCTTTCTTT | CSVEDRGRLAFF
TRBJ2-1 | TRBD1 | TRBV6-6 | few | TGTGCCAGCAGAAACCGGGACAGCCAAGAGCAGTTCTTC | CASRNRDSQEQFF
TRBJ2-7 | . | TRBV20-1 | once | TGCAGTGCTTCTAGGTCCTACGAGCAGTACTTC | CSASRSYEQYF